This TCR beta chain originates from a study of OX40 agonist ivuxolimab in advanced cancers. Study in general: Averaging 60 years in age, with a range of 23 to 79, the cohort was 65% to 90% male.

Germline V CDR1 and CDR2: SGHAT, FQNNGV. V was clipped by 3 bases and J by 7 bases, with 13 bases between them. The CDR3 extends over 13 amino acids. Clones were sequenced by immunoSEQ multiplex PCR, and TCRdb holds only the in-frame ones, with some missing. The repertoire holds roughly 68,000 clones, with approximately 90% as singletons. General observations from the study: Relative to CD4+, CD8+ T cells held more expanded clones on average.

Details on this clone: Its antigen is still unknown.

Specimen: CD4+ or CD8+ T cells sorted from blood, collected in a trial of the OX40 agonist ivuxolimab. This TCR was sampled from an adult with an advanced solid tumor such as melanoma, head and neck, liver or kidney cancer. The chain couples TRBV11-2 to TRBJ2-7; perhaps TRBD1 as D (6 bases). In DNA form, the CDR3 reads TGTGCCAGCAGCTTTGGGGGCTATGAGGAGCAGTACTTC. Translated: CASSFGGYEEQYF.